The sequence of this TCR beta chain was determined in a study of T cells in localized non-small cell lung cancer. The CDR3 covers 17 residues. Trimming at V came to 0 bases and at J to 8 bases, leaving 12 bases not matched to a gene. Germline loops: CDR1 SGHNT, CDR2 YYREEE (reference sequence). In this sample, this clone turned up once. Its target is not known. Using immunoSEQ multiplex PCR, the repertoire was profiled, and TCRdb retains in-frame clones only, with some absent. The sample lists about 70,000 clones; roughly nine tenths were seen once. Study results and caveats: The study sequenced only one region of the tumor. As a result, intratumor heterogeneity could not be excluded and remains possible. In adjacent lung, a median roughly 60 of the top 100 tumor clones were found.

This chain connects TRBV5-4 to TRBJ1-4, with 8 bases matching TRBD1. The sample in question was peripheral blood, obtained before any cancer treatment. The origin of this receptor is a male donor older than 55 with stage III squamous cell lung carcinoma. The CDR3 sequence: CASSLGTGLPSGEKLFF. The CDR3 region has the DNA TGTGCCAGCAGCTTGGGGACAGGGCTACCCTCGGGGGAAAAACTGTTTTTT.